The 17 T cell receptor beta chains below all came from one sample that was sequenced in a study of shared clonotypes between healthy human individuals. Profiled with immunoSEQ multiplex PCR; TCRdb holds only in-frame clones, not every one. The table lists roughly 2 million clones, 85% to 95% of them singletons. Sequencing was performed on naive CD4+ T cells sorted from blood. The subset here: CD45RA+ positively selected. These receptors were taken from a man between 18 and 35 years old in good health.

The rearrangement uses TRBV12-5 and TRBJ1-1; 11 bases fit TRBD1. V trimming: 3 bases; J trimming: 4 bases; junction bases outside the gene matches: 4. Germline CDR1 LGHNT, CDR2 FRNRAP. The CDR3 has 15 amino acids. CDR3 in DNA: TGTGCTAGTGGTTTAGGACAGGGGGCGAGCACTGAAGCTTTCTTT. This codes for CASGLGQGASTEAFF.

In nucleotides, the CDR3 is TGCGCCAGCAGCACCCAGCCGGACACCTCCTACGAGCAGTACTTC. This codes for CASSTQPDTSYEQYF. The chain carries TRBV5-1 and TRBJ2-7, with D possibly TRBD1 on 5 matching bases. The germline V gene has CDR1 SGHRS and CDR2 YFSETQ. The CDR3 extends over 15 amino acids. The germline V and J ends were trimmed by 4 bases and 0 bases, with 14 bases remaining between them.

The chain joins TRBV5-1 to TRBJ2-1; D is ambiguous. Trimming stripped 1 base from V and 5 bases from J, with 10 bases between. CDR1 is SGHRS and CDR2 is YFSETQ in the germline V gene. The CDR3 sequence is 14 residues long. Here the CDR3 DNA reads TGCGCCAGCAGCTTGACGCGAGGAGACAATGAGCAGTTCTTC. Amino acid sequence: CASSLTRGDNEQFF.

The count of this clone is one. This chain links TRBV10-1 with TRBJ2-7; 7 bases match TRBD1. CDR1 and CDR2 (germline): WNHNN, SYGVQD (reference sequence). CDR3 length: 15 amino acids. Trimming removed 7 bases from V and 3 bases from J; junction bases left unmatched: 12. The CDR3 reads CASNPDRDRGYEQYF. The DNA for the CDR3 is TGCGCCAGCAACCCCGACAGGGACAGAGGCTACGAGCAGTACTTC.

The chain is built from TRBV4-3 and TRBJ2-2; D ambiguous. Germline CDR1 is LGHNA and CDR2 is YSLEER. CDR3 length: 12 residues. V dropped 0 bases and J dropped 7 bases, with 3 bases sitting between them. The CDR3 bases are TGCGCCAGCAGCCAAGAGTTCGGGGAGCTGTTTTTT. Amino acid sequence: CASSQEFGELFF.

In DNA form, the CDR3 reads TGCGCCAGCAGCCAGGGAGGGATAAGTCAGCCCCAGCATTTT. This encodes CASSQGGISQPQHF. This chain joins TRBV4-3 and TRBJ1-5; no reliable D call. Deletions cut 3 bases from V and 6 bases from J, with 12 bases between. CDR1 and CDR2 (germline): LGHNA, YSLEER. This CDR3 has 14 residues.

The rearrangement links TRBV30 to TRBJ1-6; D ambiguous. With 1 base removed from V and 4 bases from J, the gap between germline ends came to 5 bases. CDR1 is GTSNPN, CDR2 SVGIG, per germline (reference sequence). The CDR3 totals 13 residues. DNA of the CDR3: TGTGCCTGGAGTGCGGATTATAATTCACCCCTCCACTTT. Residues: CAWSADYNSPLHF.

The rearrangement joins TRBV9 to TRBJ2-6; D remains unclear. V was cut by 0 bases and J by 1 base, with 8 bases left in between. CDR1 is SGDLS, CDR2 YYNGEE, per germline. The CDR3 extends over 16 amino acids. The CDR3 loop is CASSVASISGANVLTF. As DNA, the CDR3 is TGTGCCAGCAGCGTAGCGAGTATATCTGGGGCCAACGTCCTGACTTTC.

A note on this clone: This specimen includes other DNA sequences encoding the same CDR3. The genes are TRBV11-3 and TRBJ1-3; no definite D call. The germline gives CDR1 SGHNT, CDR2 YENEEA. The V end was cut by 1 base, the J end by 0 bases, with 7 bases between. The CDR3 has 15 residues. The CDR3 is CASSLGTASGNTIYF. For the CDR3, the DNA is TGTGCCAGCAGCTTAGGAACAGCCTCTGGAAACACCATATATTTT.

The chain links TRBV28 to TRBJ1-5; 9 nucleotides align to TRBD1. V lost 6 bases to trimming and J lost 6 bases; unmatched junction nucleotides: 9. The CDR3 runs to 15 residues. Germline CDR1 reads MDHEN; CDR2 reads SYDVKM. The CDR3 reads CASSVRDRVGQPQHF. In nucleotides, the CDR3 is TGTGCCAGCAGCGTTCGGGACAGGGTGGGTCAGCCCCAGCATTTT.

The gene calls are TRBV2 and TRBJ2-5; tentatively, D is TRBD2 (5 bases). Trimming pared 4 bases from V and 5 bases from J, leaving 8 bases between. In germline, CDR1 is SNHLY, CDR2 FYNNEI. The CDR3 runs to 12 residues. CDR3 loop: CASSGTRETQYF. CDR3 bases: TGTGCCAGCAGTGGTACTAGGGAGACCCAGTACTTC.

The V and J genes are TRBV7-2 and TRBJ2-7; D remains unclear. The V end lost 1 base, the J end lost 4 bases, and 14 bases lay between the germline ends. CDR3 size: 15 residues. Germline V gives CDR1 SGHTA, CDR2 FQGNSA. The CDR3 DNA follows: TGTGCCAGCAGCTTAGGGGCCGACGTACTTTACGAGCAGTACTTC. Translated: CASSLGADVLYEQYF.

The CDR3 loop reads CASSFRAWDYGYTF. CDR3 DNA: TGTGCCAGCAGCTTTCGGGCTTGGGACTATGGCTACACCTTC. This chain links TRBV7-2 with TRBJ1-2, with D unclear. The germline V gene encodes CDR1 SGHTA and CDR2 FQGNSA. This CDR3 spans 14 amino acids. With 3 bases removed from V and 3 bases from J, the gap between germline ends came to 11 bases.

V is TRBV7-2 and J is TRBJ1-2; 7 bases are shared with TRBD1. CDR3 size: 15 residues. Germline CDR1 reads SGHTA; CDR2 reads FQGNSA. J lost 3 bases, V lost 5 bases, and 9 bases had no gene match. CDR3 nucleotide sequence: TGTGCCAGCAGCGCTACGACAGGGTTGGACTATGGCTACACCTTC. Translation gives CASSATTGLDYGYTF.

The chain employs TRBV18 and TRBJ2-7; D call uncertain. CDR3 length equals 13 residues. Deletions cut 2 bases from V and 7 bases from J, with 12 bases between. The germline V gene has CDR1 KGHSH and CDR2 LQKENI. The CDR3 DNA reads TGTGCCAGCTCACCAATTCCTAGAGTTGAGCAGTACTTC. Translation gives CASSPIPRVEQYF.

The rearrangement uses TRBV6-5 and TRBJ1-1; a weak D match, TRBD1 (6 bases). The CDR3 consists of 12 residues. CDR1 and CDR2 (germline): MNHEY, SVGAGI. Trimming stripped 5 bases from V and 8 bases from J, with 12 bases between. The CDR3, as DNA: TGTGCCAGCAGTCGCGACAGGAAAGAAGCTTTCTTT. Translating gives CASSRDRKEAFF.

V gene TRBV11-2 combines with J gene TRBJ2-2, with TRBD1 identical over 9 bases. V shed 3 bases, J shed 4 bases, and the junction held 3 bases outside the gene matches. Germline V lookup: CDR1 SGHAT, CDR2 FQNNGV. This CDR3 is built from 15 residues. The CDR3 DNA reads TGTGCCAGCAGCTTCCGGACAGGGGTCACCGGGGAGCTGTTTTTT. Amino acids: CASSFRTGVTGELFF.